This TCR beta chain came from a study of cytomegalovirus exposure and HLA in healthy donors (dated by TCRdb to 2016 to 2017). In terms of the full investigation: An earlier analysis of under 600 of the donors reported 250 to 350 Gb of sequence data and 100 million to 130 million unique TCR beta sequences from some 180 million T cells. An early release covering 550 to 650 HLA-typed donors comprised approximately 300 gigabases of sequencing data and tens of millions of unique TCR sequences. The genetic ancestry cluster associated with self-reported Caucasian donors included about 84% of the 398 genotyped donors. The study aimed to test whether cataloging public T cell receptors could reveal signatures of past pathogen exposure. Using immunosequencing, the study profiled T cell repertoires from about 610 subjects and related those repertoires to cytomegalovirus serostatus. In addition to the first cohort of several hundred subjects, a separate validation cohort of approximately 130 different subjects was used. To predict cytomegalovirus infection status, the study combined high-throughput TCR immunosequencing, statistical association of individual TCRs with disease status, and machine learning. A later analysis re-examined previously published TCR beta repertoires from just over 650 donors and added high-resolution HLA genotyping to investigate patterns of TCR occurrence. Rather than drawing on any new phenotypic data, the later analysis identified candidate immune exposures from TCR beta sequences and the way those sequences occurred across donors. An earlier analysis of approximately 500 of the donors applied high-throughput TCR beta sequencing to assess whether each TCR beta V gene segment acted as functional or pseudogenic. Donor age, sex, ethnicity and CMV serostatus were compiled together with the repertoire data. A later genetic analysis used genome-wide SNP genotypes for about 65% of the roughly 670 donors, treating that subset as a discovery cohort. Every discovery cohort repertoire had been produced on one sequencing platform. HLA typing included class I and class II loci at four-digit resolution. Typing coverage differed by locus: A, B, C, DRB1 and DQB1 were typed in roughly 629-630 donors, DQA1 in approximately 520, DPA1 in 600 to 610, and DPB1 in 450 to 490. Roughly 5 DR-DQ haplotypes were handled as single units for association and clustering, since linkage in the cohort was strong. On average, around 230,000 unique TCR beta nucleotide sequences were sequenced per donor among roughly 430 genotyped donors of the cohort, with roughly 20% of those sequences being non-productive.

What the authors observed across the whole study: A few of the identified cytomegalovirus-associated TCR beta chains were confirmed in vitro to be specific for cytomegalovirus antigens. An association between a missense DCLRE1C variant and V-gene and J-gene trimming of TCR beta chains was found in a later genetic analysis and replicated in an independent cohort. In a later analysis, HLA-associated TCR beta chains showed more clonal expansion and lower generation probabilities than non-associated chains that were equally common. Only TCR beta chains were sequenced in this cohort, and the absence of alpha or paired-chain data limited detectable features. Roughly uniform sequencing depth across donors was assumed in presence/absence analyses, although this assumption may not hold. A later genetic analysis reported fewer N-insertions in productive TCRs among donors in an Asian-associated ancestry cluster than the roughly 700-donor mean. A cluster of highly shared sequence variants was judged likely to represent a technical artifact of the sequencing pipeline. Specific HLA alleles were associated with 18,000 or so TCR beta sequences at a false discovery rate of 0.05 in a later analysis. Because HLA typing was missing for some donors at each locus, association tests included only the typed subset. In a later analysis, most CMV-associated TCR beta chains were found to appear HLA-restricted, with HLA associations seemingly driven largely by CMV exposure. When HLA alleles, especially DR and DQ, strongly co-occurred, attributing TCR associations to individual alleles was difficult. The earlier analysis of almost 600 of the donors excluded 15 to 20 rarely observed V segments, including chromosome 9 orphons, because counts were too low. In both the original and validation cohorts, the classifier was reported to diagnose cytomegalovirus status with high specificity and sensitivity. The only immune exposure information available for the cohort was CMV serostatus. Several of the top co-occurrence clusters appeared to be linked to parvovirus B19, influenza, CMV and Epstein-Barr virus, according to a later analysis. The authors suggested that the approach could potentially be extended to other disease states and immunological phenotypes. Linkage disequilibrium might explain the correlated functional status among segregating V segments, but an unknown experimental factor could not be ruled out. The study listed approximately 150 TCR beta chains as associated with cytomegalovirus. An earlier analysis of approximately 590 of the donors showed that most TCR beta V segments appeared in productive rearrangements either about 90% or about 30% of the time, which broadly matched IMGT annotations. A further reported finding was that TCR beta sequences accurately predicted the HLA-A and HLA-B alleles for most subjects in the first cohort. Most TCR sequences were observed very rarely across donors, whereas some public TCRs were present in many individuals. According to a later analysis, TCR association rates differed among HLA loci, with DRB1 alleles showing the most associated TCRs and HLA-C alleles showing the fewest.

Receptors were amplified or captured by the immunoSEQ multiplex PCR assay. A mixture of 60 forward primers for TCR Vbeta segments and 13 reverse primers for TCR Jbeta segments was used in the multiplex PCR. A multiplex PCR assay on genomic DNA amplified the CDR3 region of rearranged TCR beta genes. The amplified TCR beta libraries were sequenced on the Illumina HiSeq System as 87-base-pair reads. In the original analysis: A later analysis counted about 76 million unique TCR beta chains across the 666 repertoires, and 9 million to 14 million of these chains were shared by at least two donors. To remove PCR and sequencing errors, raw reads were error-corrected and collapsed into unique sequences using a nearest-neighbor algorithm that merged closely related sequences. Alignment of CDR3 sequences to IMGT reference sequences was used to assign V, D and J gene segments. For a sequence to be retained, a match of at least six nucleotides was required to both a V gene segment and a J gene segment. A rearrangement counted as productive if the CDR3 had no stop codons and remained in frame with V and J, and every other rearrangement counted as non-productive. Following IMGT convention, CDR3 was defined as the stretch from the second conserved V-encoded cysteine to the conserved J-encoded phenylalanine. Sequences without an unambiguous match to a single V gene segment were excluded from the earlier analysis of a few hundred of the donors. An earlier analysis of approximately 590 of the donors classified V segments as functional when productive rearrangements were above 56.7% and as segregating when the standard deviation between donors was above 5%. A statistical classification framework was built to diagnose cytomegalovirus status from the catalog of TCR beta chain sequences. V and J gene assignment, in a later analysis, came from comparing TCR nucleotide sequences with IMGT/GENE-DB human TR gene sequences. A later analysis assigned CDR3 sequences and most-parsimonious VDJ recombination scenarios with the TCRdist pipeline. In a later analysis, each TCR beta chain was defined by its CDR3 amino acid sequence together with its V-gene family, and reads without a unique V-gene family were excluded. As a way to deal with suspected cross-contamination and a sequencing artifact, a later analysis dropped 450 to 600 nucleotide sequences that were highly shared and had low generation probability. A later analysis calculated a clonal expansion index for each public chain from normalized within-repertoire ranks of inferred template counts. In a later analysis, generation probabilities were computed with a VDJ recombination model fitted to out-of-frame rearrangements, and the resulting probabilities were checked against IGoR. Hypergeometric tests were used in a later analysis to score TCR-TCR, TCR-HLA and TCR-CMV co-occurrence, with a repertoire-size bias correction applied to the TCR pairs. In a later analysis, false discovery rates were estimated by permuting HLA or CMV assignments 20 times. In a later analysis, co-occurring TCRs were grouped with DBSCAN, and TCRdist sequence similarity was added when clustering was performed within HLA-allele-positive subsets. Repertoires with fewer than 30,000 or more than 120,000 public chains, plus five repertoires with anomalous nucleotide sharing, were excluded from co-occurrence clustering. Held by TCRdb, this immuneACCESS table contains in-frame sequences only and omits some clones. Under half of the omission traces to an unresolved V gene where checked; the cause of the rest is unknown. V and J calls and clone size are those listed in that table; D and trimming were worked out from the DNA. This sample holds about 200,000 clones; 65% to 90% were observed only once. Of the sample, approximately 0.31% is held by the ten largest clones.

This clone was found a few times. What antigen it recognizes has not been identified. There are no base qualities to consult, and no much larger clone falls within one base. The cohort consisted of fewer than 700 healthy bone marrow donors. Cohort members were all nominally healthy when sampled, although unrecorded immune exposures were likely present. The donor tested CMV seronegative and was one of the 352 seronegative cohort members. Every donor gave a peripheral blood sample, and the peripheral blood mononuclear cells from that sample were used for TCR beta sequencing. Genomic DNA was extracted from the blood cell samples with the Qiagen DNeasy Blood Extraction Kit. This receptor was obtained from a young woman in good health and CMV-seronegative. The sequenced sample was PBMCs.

The nucleotides are TGTGCCAGCGTGCCTACTAGCGGGGGCGGGGAGCTGTTTTTT. Protein translation: CASVPTSGGGELFF. The V and J genes are TRBV28 and TRBJ2-2; TRBD2 agrees with 11 junctional bases. Trimming takes 8 bases off V and 7 bases off J; junction bases not matched to a gene: 6. The CDR3 goes from the cysteine to the phenylalanine over 14 residues. Only the CDR3 portion is preserved as DNA: 42 bases, with reading frame beginning at the first base. The germline V gene provides CDR1 MDHEN and CDR2 SYDVKM. This CDR3, with the reference TRBV28 and TRBJ2-2 proteins standing in past its ends, gives the full variable domain DVKVTQSSRYLVKRTGEKVFLECVQDMDHENMFWYRQDPGLGLRLIYFSYDVKMKEKGDIPEGYSVSREKKERFSLILESASTNQTSMYLCASVPTSGGGELFFGEGSRLTVL.